Below, 31 T cell receptor beta chains from the same sample are listed, as sequenced in a study of response to subunit inactivated influenza vaccine. In TCRdb, the RT-PCR reads were re-called with MiXCR into one record per CDR3 protein. The table has under 750,000 distinct CDR3 sequences, around 11% seen once. The specimen comprised PBMCs from blood, sampled on the day of vaccination. Every receptor here comes from a man aged 45 to 65 who received an inactivated influenza vaccine.

This clonotype was counted a single time. J is TRBJ2-1 and V is TRBV19; D not resolved. The V gene lost 4 bases and the J gene lost 8 bases, with 12 bases spanning the gap. This CDR3 region has 13 residues. Germline V gives CDR1 LNHDA, CDR2 SQIVND (reference sequence). The CDR3 DNA follows: TGTGCCAGTAGTAGTCACGCGGTCCATGAGCAGTTCTTC. Translating it yields CASSSHAVHEQFF.

The rearrangement uses TRBV5-5 and TRBJ2-2, with no clear D. Germline CDR1 and CDR2: SGHKS and YYEKEE (reference sequence). V lost 6 bases and J 2 bases, leaving 8 bases between the germline ends. The CDR3 has 13 residues. CDR3 nucleotide sequence: TGTGCCAGCAATACACAAAACACCGGGGAGCTGTTTTTT. Translation gives CASNTQNTGELFF.

This clonotype has just a few counts. The CDR3 nucleotides read TGTGCCAGCAGCCGGGAAGGGGGCTTTCAGCCCCAGCATTTT. Translation gives CASSREGGFQPQHF. The chain links TRBV7-9 to TRBJ1-5; TRBD1 agrees at 7 bases. Per the germline V gene, CDR1 is SEHNR and CDR2 is FQNEAQ (reference sequence). The CDR3 covers 14 residues. The V segment lost 5 bases and the J segment 6 bases; nucleotides outside the gene matches: 7.

This clonotype was observed a few times. The chain combines TRBV5-1 with TRBJ2-7; no firm D call. With 1 base removed from V and 10 bases from J, the gap between germline ends came to 12 bases. From germline, CDR1 is SGHRS and CDR2 YFSETQ. This CDR3 is 12 amino acids long. The CDR3 nucleotides are TGCGCCAGCAGCTTGAGGGCCGAAGACCAGTACTTC. It codes for CASSLRAEDQYF.

CDR3 DNA sequence: TGCAGTGCTCGGGGCAGGGCTGGCCACGAGCAGTACTTC. This translates into CSARGRAGHEQYF. The chain couples TRBV20-1 to TRBJ2-7; the D call may be TRBD1 or TRBD2 (5 bases each). V lost 5 bases, J lost 5 bases, and 16 bases lay in between. Germline-derived CDR1 and CDR2 are DFQATT and SNEGSKA (reference sequence). The CDR3 sequence is 13 residues long.

This clonotype was seen only a few times. The chain joins TRBV11-2 to TRBJ2-7; maybe TRBD1 (6 bases). This CDR3 comprises 13 residues. Trimming took 3 bases from V and 4 from J, leaving 10 bases between them. CDR1 SGHAT and CDR2 FQNNGV come from the germline V gene. The CDR3 sequence is CASSFGGWYEQYF. CDR3 DNA: TGTGCCAGCAGCTTTGGGGGCTGGTACGAGCAGTACTTC.

This chain links TRBV5-6 with TRBJ2-5; TRBD1 or TRBD2 may be the D gene (5 bases each). V shed 7 bases and J shed 1 base, with 14 bases lying between them. Germline V gene sequence: CDR1 SGHDT, CDR2 YYEEEE. This CDR3 contains 14 residues. CDR3 sequence reads: CASYGLRGQETQYF. In DNA form, the CDR3 reads TGTGCCAGCTACGGCCTGAGGGGCCAAGAGACCCAGTACTTC.

This clonotype came up a few times. The genes are TRBV6-5 and TRBJ1-2, with D hard to call. Between the trimmed V and J ends, which lost 4 bases and 2 bases, there was a span of 11 bases. The CDR3 runs to 14 residues. Germline assignment: CDR1 MNHEY and CDR2 SVGAGI. CDR3 nucleotide sequence: TGTGCCAGCAGTTCTTCCGGGCCAAACTATGGCTACACCTTC. It yields the protein CASSSSGPNYGYTF.

The chain carries TRBV5-1 and TRBJ2-1, with 11 bases lining up with TRBD2. Germline V lookup: CDR1 SGHRS, CDR2 YFSETQ. CDR3 length: 16 residues. V dropped 0 bases and J dropped 6; count of bases not matched to a gene: 5. This chain's CDR3 is CASSLVRSGGANEQFF. The CDR3 DNA sequence: TGCGCCAGCAGCTTGGTCCGTAGCGGGGGGGCCAATGAGCAGTTCTTC.

This rearrangement joins TRBV5-1 to TRBJ2-1; the match to TRBD2 covers 10 bases. V was clipped by 0 bases and J by 4 bases; unmatched bases: 4. The CDR3 has 16 amino acids. From germline, CDR1 is SGHRS and CDR2 YFSETQ. The CDR3 sequence: CASSLVASGGYNEQFF. CDR3 nucleotides: TGCGCCAGCAGCTTGGTCGCTAGCGGGGGATACAATGAGCAGTTCTTC.

The chain recombines TRBV19 with TRBJ1-1; unclear D gene. Trimming took 5 bases from V and 5 from J, leaving 9 bases between them. This CDR3 has 12 residues. Germline V gene sequence: CDR1 LNHDA, CDR2 SQIVND (reference sequence). CDR3 amino acids: CASSLRKTEAFF. CDR3 DNA: TGTGCCAGTAGTCTCAGGAAGACTGAAGCTTTCTTT.

This clonotype was seen a few times. The V and J genes are TRBV5-5 and TRBJ1-1, with TRBD1 as a possible D gene (5 bases). V dropped 2 bases and J dropped 5 bases, with 13 bases sitting between them. The CDR3 loop spans 14 amino acids. The germline gives CDR1 SGHKS, CDR2 YYEKEE (reference sequence). This CDR3 reads CASSFLRGETEAFF. In DNA form, the CDR3 reads TGTGCCAGCAGCTTCTTGAGGGGTGAGACTGAAGCTTTCTTT.

This clonotype was found a few times. The V gene is TRBV5-1, the J gene TRBJ2-5; tentatively, D is TRBD1 (5 bases). The V end was cut by 2 bases, the J end by 2 bases, with 10 bases between. Germline CDR1 is SGHRS and CDR2 is YFSETQ. The CDR3 runs to 14 residues. CDR3 bases: TGCGCCAGCAGCTTTGAAAAGGGGCAAGAGACCCAGTACTTC. This gives the protein CASSFEKGQETQYF.

V usage is TRBV6-5 and J usage is TRBJ1-2; 7 bases line up with TRBD1. Germline CDR1 reads MNHEY; CDR2 reads SVGAGI. J lost 4 bases, V lost 3 bases, and 11 bases had no gene match. The CDR3 loop spans 16 amino acids. CDR3: CASSYVRDRLSYGYTF. The CDR3 bases are TGTGCCAGCAGTTATGTCCGGGACAGACTATCCTATGGCTACACCTTC.

A note on this clonotype: A clone one base away is much larger, so this may be a read error. The V gene is TRBV9, the J gene TRBJ2-1; 7 bases line up with TRBD2. From germline, CDR1 is SGDLS and CDR2 YYNGEE. CDR3 length equals 14 residues. With 1 base clipped from V and 4 bases from J, the junction kept 2 bases outside the gene matches. CDR3 in DNA: TGTGCCAGCAGCGTAAGTAGCGGGTACAATGAGCAGTTCTTC. Its protein product is CASSVSSGYNEQFF.

The chain joins TRBV15 to TRBJ2-5; 9 bases fit TRBD2. The V segment lost 3 bases and the J segment 5 bases; nucleotides outside the gene matches: 4. The CDR3 runs 14 residues. Germline V CDR1 and CDR2: LNHNV, YYDKDF (reference sequence). The CDR3 sequence: CATSRGTSWETQYF. For the CDR3, the DNA is TGTGCCACCAGCAGGGGGACTAGCTGGGAGACCCAGTACTTC.

CDR3 in DNA: TGTGCCAGCAGCTACGGGACTCTATTCTTC. This sequence encodes CASSYGTLFF. The chain employs TRBV2 and TRBJ2-1, with D tentatively TRBD2 (6 bases). V lost 6 bases and J 16 bases, leaving 13 bases between the germline ends. The germline V gene has CDR1 SNHLY and CDR2 FYNNEI. The length of the CDR3 is 10 residues.

This clonotype was found a few times. V is TRBV20-1 and J is TRBJ2-3; maybe TRBD2 (6 bases). With 1 base removed from V and 2 bases from J, the gap between germline ends came to 16 bases. The CDR3 contains 16 residues. Per the germline V gene, CDR1 is DFQATT and CDR2 is SNEGSKA (reference sequence). The CDR3 nucleotides read TGCAGTGCTAGAGCAGTTAGCGGCAGTTACACAGATACGCAGTATTTT. This encodes CSARAVSGSYTDTQYF.

This clonotype was counted only a few times. This sequence joins TRBV10-3 and TRBJ2-2, with a tentative D call TRBD2 (6 bases). CDR3 size: 14 residues. V lost 6 bases and J 1 base, leaving 9 bases between the germline ends. Looked up from germline, CDR1 is ENHRY and CDR2 is SYGVKD. The CDR3 DNA is TGTGCCATCAGCCGGGACTTGAACACCGGGGAGCTGTTTTTT. This encodes CAISRDLNTGELFF.

This clonotype has only a few counts. The chain recombines TRBV10-3 with TRBJ2-7; 7 nucleotides match TRBD2. Judging by the DNA end, TRBJ2-1 fits better; the J call may be wrong. From germline, CDR1 is ENHRY and CDR2 SYGVKD. The CDR3 extends over 15 amino acids. DNA for the CDR3: TGTGCCATCAGTGATCGGGTTCGCGGGAGCTACGAGCAGTTCTTC. Its translation: CAISDRVRGSYEQFF.

This clonotype was counted between two and nine times. At one end, the junction sequence differs from germline, possibly due to a read error. The CDR3 is CASSPEIAGILLF. Here the CDR3 DNA reads TGTGCCAGCTCACCGGAGATAGCGGGAATCCTACTCTTC. The J gene is TRBJ2-7, the V gene TRBV18; 8 bases match TRBD2. Germline V gives CDR1 KGHSH, CDR2 LQKENI. The CDR3 spans 13 residues.

This clonotype was detected only a few times. The chain links TRBV2 to TRBJ2-2, with 10 bases identical to TRBD1. The germline V gene has CDR1 SNHLY and CDR2 FYNNEI. The CDR3 has 13 residues. Losses at the gene ends were 6 bases for V and 6 bases for J; bases not matched to a gene: 1. CDR3 bases: TGTGCCAGCAGGGGGACAGGGGCCGGGGAGCTGTTTTTT. As protein: CASRGTGAGELFF.

V and J are TRBV7-9 and TRBJ2-3; D uncertain. Germline values: CDR1 SEHNR, CDR2 FQNEAQ (reference sequence). The V gene lost 5 bases and the J gene lost 10 bases, with 13 bases spanning the gap. This CDR3 contains 12 residues. The CDR3 here is CASSRISDAQYF. DNA for the CDR3: TGTGCCAGCAGCCGGATCTCGGATGCGCAGTATTTT.

The chain carries TRBV6-2 or TRBV6-3 and TRBJ2-1; unclear D gene. Trimming shortened V by 2 bases and J by 0 bases, and 5 bases separated the two germline ends. Germline V CDR1 and CDR2: MNHEY, SVGEGT. The length of the CDR3 is 14 residues. The CDR3 is CASSYTRSYNEQFF. The CDR3 coding sequence is TGTGCCAGCAGTTACACGCGCTCCTACAATGAGCAGTTCTTC.

The V gene is TRBV4-1, the J gene TRBJ1-4; D unresolved. This CDR3 has 15 amino acids. The V end was cut by 4 bases, the J end by 2 bases, with 11 bases between. The germline V gene encodes CDR1 MGHRA and CDR2 YSYEKL. CDR3 amino acids: CASSRVFLTNEKLFF. The CDR3, as DNA: TGCGCCAGCAGCCGGGTCTTTTTGACTAATGAAAAACTGTTTTTT.

This clonotype was detected a few times. The V gene is TRBV4-2, the J gene TRBJ2-7, with D perhaps TRBD1 or TRBD2 (5 bases each). There are 15 residues in the CDR3. In germline, CDR1 is LGHNA, CDR2 YNFKEQ. Trimming removed 6 bases from V and 5 bases from J, with 20 bases in between. The CDR3, as DNA: TGTGCCAGCAGTATCCCGGGACGAGGGGTGGACGAGCAGTACTTC. It yields the protein CASSIPGRGVDEQYF.

This clonotype was detected ten times or more. The chain is built from TRBV29-1 and TRBJ2-1; the match to TRBD2 covers 14 bases. V lost 3 bases and J lost 9; bases outside the gene matches: 7. The CDR3 has 15 amino acids. The germline CDR1 and CDR2 sequences are SQVTM and ANQGSEA. The CDR3 DNA follows: TGCAGCGTTGAGACCGGGACTAGCGGGAGAGGTGAGCAGTTCTTC. This sequence encodes CSVETGTSGRGEQFF.

This clonotype showed up just a few times. This chain links TRBV5-6 with TRBJ1-5; 8 bases fit TRBD1. The germline V gene has CDR1 SGHDT and CDR2 YYEEEE. The ends lost 4 bases at V and 3 bases at J; junction bases unmatched: 6. The CDR3 loop spans 15 amino acids. The CDR3 sequence: CASSAGTGYNQPQHF. The CDR3 bases are TGTGCCAGCAGCGCCGGGACAGGCTACAATCAGCCCCAGCATTTT.

This clonotype was found a few times. This rearrangement joins TRBV12-3 or TRBV12-4 to TRBJ2-1; 9 bases match TRBD1. J gave up 7 bases and V 1 base, and 8 bases lay outside the gene matches. The CDR3 contains 16 residues. CDR3 in DNA: TGTGCCAGCAGTTTAGATTTAAGGACAGGGGAGAATGAGCAGTTCTTC. Residues: CASSLDLRTGENEQFF.

This clonotype was observed a few times. V and J are TRBV29-1 and TRBJ2-1; weak D call: TRBD2 (5 bases). Germline V CDR1 and CDR2: SQVTM, ANQGSEA. Deletions cut 4 bases from V and 8 bases from J, with 12 bases between. CDR3 length: 12 residues. Written as DNA, the CDR3 is TGCAGCGTTGCCCACGGGGTCGATGAGCAGTTCTTC. Protein: CSVAHGVDEQFF.

The chain uses TRBV5-4 and TRBJ2-3, with 7 positions matching TRBD2. The germline CDR1 and CDR2 sequences are SGHNT and YYREEE (reference sequence). CDR3 size: 15 residues. The ends lost 1 base at V and 1 base at J; junction bases unmatched: 3. The CDR3 loop reads CASSLSTSGTDTQYF. Written as DNA, the CDR3 is TGTGCCAGCAGCTTGAGTACTAGCGGCACAGATACGCAGTATTTT.